This T cell receptor (beta chain) was sequenced for a study of immune evolution from preneoplasia to lung adenocarcinoma. Details on this clone: The antigen is not known.

Trimming removed 1 base from V and 2 bases from J, with 9 bases in between. Germline CDR1 and CDR2: KGHSH and LQKENI. The CDR3 is 15 residues long. General study results and limits: Later-stage lesions seemingly showed higher T cell density and diversity than normal lung.

TCRdb's table, derived via immunoSEQ multiplex PCR, lists solely in-frame clones and lacks some. This sample has about 4,100 clones; about four fifths occur once, and the top ten carry over 13%. Two lung cancer pathologists independently confirmed each histologic diagnosis. The chain joins TRBV18 to TRBJ1-3; no clear D gene. What was sequenced was FFPE adjacent normal lung tissue. The TCR sequence derives from an older donor with lung adenocarcinoma. The CDR3 DNA follows: TGTGCCAGCTCACCACAACGGGGAACTGGAAACACCATATATTTT. Its protein is CASSPQRGTGNTIYF.